Listed below are T cell receptor beta chains from one sample, sequenced in a study of blood T cell repertoires in COVID-19. Using immunoSEQ multiplex PCR, the repertoire was profiled, and TCRdb retains in-frame clones only, with some absent. The repertoire holds a few hundred thousand clones, with 85% to 90% as singletons. Sequenced: PBMCs or T cells enriched from blood (not recorded which). These receptors were collected from a man younger than 40 who had recovered from COVID-19. The CDR3 runs from the conserved cysteine through the conserved F or W. The D gene is left open where the match is weak. The size field is filled for only some rows; it gives once, few, many or a size class.

D gene | clone size | J gene | V gene | CDR3 length | CDR3 protein | CDR3 DNA
NA | NA | TRBJ2-7 | TRBV11-3 | 14 | CASSLLRSAYEQYF | TGTGCCAGCAGCCTCCTCAGATCCGCCTACGAGCAGTACTTC
TRBD2 | NA | TRBJ2-7 | TRBV10-3 | 15 | CAISEGTSGSYEQYF | TGTGCCATCAGTGAGGGGACTAGCGGGAGTTACGAGCAGTACTTC
NA | NA | TRBJ1-6 | TRBV6-5 | 16 | CASSYGGSVSNSPLHF | TGTGCCAGCAGTTACGGGGGGTCGGTATCCAATTCACCCCTCCACTTT
NA | NA | TRBJ2-7 | TRBV12-3/TRBV12-4 | 13 | CASSLTVSYEQYF | TGTGCCAGCAGTTTAACAGTCTCCTACGAGCAGTACTTC
TRBD1 | NA | TRBJ2-1 | TRBV4-1 | 17 | CASSQVPGGVGYNEQFF | TGCGCCAGCAGCCAAGTTCCAGGGGGAGTAGGCTACAATGAGCAGTTCTTC
NA | NA | TRBJ2-4 | TRBV12-3/TRBV12-4 | 13 | CASRKQGVDIQYF | TGTGCCAGCAGGAAACAGGGAGTTGACATTCAGTACTTC
TRBD1 | NA | TRBJ1-2 | TRBV5-1 | 16 | CASSARQGTTNYGYTF | TGCGCCAGCAGCGCCCGACAGGGGACCACTAACTATGGCTACACCTTC
NA | NA | TRBJ2-1 | TRBV5-1 | 12 | CASSHRAGEQFF | TGCGCCAGCAGCCACAGGGCGGGTGAGCAGTTCTTC
TRBD1 | once | TRBJ2-3 | TRBV27 | 18 | CASSHYGGQGLGTDTQYF | TGTGCCAGCAGTCACTACGGGGGACAGGGACTGGGCACAGATACGCAGTATTTT
TRBD1 | NA | TRBJ1-4 | TRBV27 | 15 | CASRQQGGRNEKLFF | TGTGCCAGCAGACAGCAGGGGGGACGTAATGAAAAACTGTTTTTT
TRBD2 | NA | TRBJ2-7 | TRBV10-2 | 17 | CASSGRLAGGQLSEQYF | TGCGCCAGCAGTGGGCGGCTAGCGGGGGGGCAGCTCTCAGAGCAGTACTTC
TRBD1 | NA | TRBJ1-3 | TRBV11-2 | 15 | CASSSFRGPGNTIYF | TGTGCCAGCAGCTCTTTTAGGGGGCCGGGAAACACCATATATTTT
NA | NA | TRBJ1-2 | TRBV19 | 16 | CASLPLGDSLLYGYTF | TGTGCCAGCCTCCCCCTCGGCGACAGTTTGCTATATGGCTACACCTTC
TRBD2 | NA | TRBJ2-2 | TRBV5-1 | 18 | CASSSGLAGGLNTGELFF | TGCGCCAGCAGCTCGGGACTAGCGGGGGGACTAAACACCGGGGAGCTGTTTTTT
NA | NA | TRBJ1-1 | TRBV27 | 15 | CASSARGRGNTEAFF | TGTGCCAGCAGTGCCCGAGGGAGGGGGAACACTGAAGCTTTCTTT
TRBD2 | NA | TRBJ2-3 | TRBV6-5 | 15 | CASSWASGGRDTQYF | TGTGCCAGCAGTTGGGCTAGCGGGGGCCGAGATACGCAGTATTTT
NA | NA | TRBJ1-2 | TRBV7-9 | 13 | CASSRQINYGYTF | TGTGCCAGCAGCAGACAGATTAACTATGGCTACACCTTC
TRBD2 | NA | TRBJ2-7 | TRBV3-1/TRBV3-2 | 16 | CASSQEGTSGRSEQYF | TGTGCCAGCAGCCAAGAAGGTACTAGCGGGAGATCCGAGCAGTACTTC
NA | many | TRBJ2-2 | TRBV5-5 | 12 | CASSLQTGELFF | TGTGCCAGCAGCTTACAGACCGGGGAGCTGTTTTTT
TRBD1 | NA | TRBJ1-4 | TRBV7-9 | 14 | CASSTDRGWEKLFF | TGTGCCAGCAGCACGGACAGGGGATGGGAAAAACTGTTTTTT
TRBD1 | NA | TRBJ2-3 | TRBV3-1/TRBV3-2 | 13 | CASRGQGTDTQYF | TGTGCCAGCAGAGGACAGGGGACAGATACGCAGTATTTT
NA | NA | TRBJ2-2 | TRBV11-3 | 14 | CASSLVGSDGELFF | TGTGCCAGCAGCTTAGTCGGGTCGGACGGGGAGCTGTTTTTT
TRBD1 | NA | TRBJ2-5 | TRBV4-1 | 16 | CASSQDGTGPQETQYF | TGCGCCAGCAGCCAAGATGGGACAGGGCCCCAAGAGACCCAGTACTTC
TRBD1 | NA | TRBJ1-5 | TRBV19 | 15 | CASSLPGQGIQPQHF | TGTGCCAGTAGTCTCCCCGGACAGGGCATCCAGCCCCAGCATTTT
TRBD1 | NA | TRBJ2-7 | TRBV30 | 12 | CAWDRGRYEQYF | TGTGCCTGGGACAGGGGCCGCTACGAGCAGTACTTC
NA | NA | TRBJ2-7 | TRBV3-1/TRBV3-2 | 14 | CASSQGPSSYEQYF | TGTGCCAGCAGCCAAGGTCCCAGCTCCTACGAGCAGTACTTC
TRBD1 | NA | TRBJ2-1 | TRBV27 | 17 | CASSFGADRRNVNEQFF | TGTGCCAGCAGTTTCGGGGCGGACAGGCGAAACGTCAATGAGCAGTTCTTC
NA | NA | TRBJ1-1 | TRBV27 | 14 | CASRISRVDTEAFF | TGTGCCAGCAGAATTTCCCGGGTAGACACTGAAGCTTTCTTT
TRBD1 | NA | TRBJ1-1 | TRBV4-1 | 15 | CASRDAGGGNTEAFF | TGCGCCAGCAGGGATGCAGGGGGAGGAAACACTGAAGCTTTCTTT
TRBD1 | NA | TRBJ2-1 | TRBV2 | 16 | CASSETDRVTYNEQFF | TGTGCCAGCAGTGAGACCGACAGGGTCACCTACAATGAGCAGTTCTTC
TRBD1 | NA | TRBJ1-2 | TRBV7-8 | 17 | CASKRGTGAPLAYGYTF | TGTGCCAGCAAAAGGGGGACAGGGGCCCCTCTCGCCTATGGCTACACCTTC
TRBD2 | few | TRBJ2-7 | TRBV11-3 | 16 | CASSLTSGTGSYEQYF | TGTGCCAGCAGCCTAACTAGCGGCACCGGATCCTACGAGCAGTACTTC
NA | once | TRBJ2-6 | TRBV7-9 | 14 | CASSGSSGANVLTF | TGTGCCAGCAGCGGGAGTTCTGGGGCCAACGTCCTGACTTTC
NA | NA | TRBJ2-2 | TRBV20-1 | 11 | CSATDTGELFF | TGCAGTGCTACAGACACCGGGGAGCTGTTTTTT
TRBD2 | NA | TRBJ2-7 | TRBV7-9 | 14 | CASSRLAGDGEQYF | TGTGCCAGCAGTCGACTAGCGGGGGACGGCGAGCAGTACTTC
NA | NA | TRBJ2-3 | TRBV25-1 | 12 | CACISSWDTQYF | TGTGCCTGTATTAGCTCCTGGGATACGCAGTATTTT
TRBD1 | few | TRBJ1-5 | TRBV30 | 15 | CAWSAGTVSNQPQHF | TGTGCCTGGAGTGCTGGGACAGTTAGCAATCAGCCCCAGCATTTT
NA | NA | TRBJ1-2 | TRBV19 | 15 | CASSISAAGEYGYTF | TGTGCCAGTAGTATATCGGCCGCAGGGGAGTATGGCTACACCTTC
TRBD2 | NA | TRBJ2-3 | TRBV3-1/TRBV3-2 | 20 | CASSQDPPGLAGGTSNTQYF | TGTGCCAGCAGCCAAGATCCCCCAGGACTAGCGGGGGGGACATCAAATACGCAGTATTTT
TRBD1 | NA | TRBJ2-1 | TRBV19 | 17 | CASSDAPGQGNYNEQFF | TGTGCCAGTAGTGACGCCCCGGGACAGGGGAATTACAATGAGCAGTTCTTC
TRBD1 | NA | TRBJ1-2 | TRBV28 | 16 | CASSPETGDTNYGYTF | TGTGCCAGCAGTCCCGAGACAGGGGACACTAACTATGGCTACACCTTC
NA | NA | TRBJ2-1 | TRBV6-1 | 11 | CASSEAPREFF | TGTGCCAGCAGTGAAGCCCCACGGGAGTTCTTC
NA | NA | TRBJ1-5 | TRBV28 | 11 | CASDGGQPQHF | TGTGCCAGCGACGGGGGTCAGCCCCAGCATTTT
NA | NA | TRBJ1-1 | TRBV6-5 | 14 | CASKIGQLNTEAFF | TGTGCCAGCAAAATAGGACAGTTGAACACTGAAGCTTTCTTT
NA | NA | TRBJ1-1 | TRBV6-5 | 14 | CASSYASRGTEAFF | TGTGCCAGCAGTTACGCCTCCCGGGGCACTGAAGCTTTCTTT
NA | NA | TRBJ2-4 | TRBV29-1 | 15 | CSAVGQYGFKNIQYF | TGCAGCGCCGTAGGACAGTACGGATTCAAAAACATTCAGTACTTC
TRBD1 | NA | TRBJ1-2 | TRBV2 | 16 | CASSEGWTGDSHGYTF | TGTGCCAGCAGTGAAGGGTGGACAGGGGACTCCCATGGCTACACCTTC
NA | NA | TRBJ1-5 | TRBV3-1/TRBV3-2 | 16 | CASSQELGSDNQPQHF | TGTGCCAGCAGCCAAGAGCTCGGGAGTGACAATCAGCCCCAGCATTTT
NA | NA | TRBJ1-4 | TRBV5-1 | 13 | CASSLRRNEKLFF | TGCGCCAGCAGCTTGCGGAGGAATGAAAAACTGTTTTTT
TRBD2 | NA | TRBJ2-2 | TRBV12-3/TRBV12-4 | 12 | CANRGDTGELFF | TGTGCCAACCGGGGGGACACCGGGGAGCTGTTTTTT
TRBD2 | NA | TRBJ2-1 | TRBV28 | 16 | CASSFRLAFSGNEQFF | TGTGCCAGCAGTTTCAGACTAGCGTTCTCGGGGAATGAGCAGTTCTTC
NA | NA | TRBJ1-6 | TRBV4-1 | 17 | CASSQDPGWRDNSPLHF | TGCGCCAGCAGCCAAGATCCAGGGTGGAGGGATAATTCACCCCTCCACTTT
TRBD1 | NA | TRBJ1-6 | TRBV15 | 17 | CATSRGTGALYNSPLHF | TGTGCCACCAGCAGAGGGACAGGGGCATTGTATAATTCACCCCTCCACTTT
NA | NA | TRBJ1-1 | TRBV5-1 | 14 | CASSWTEANTEAFF | TGCGCCAGCAGCTGGACAGAGGCCAACACTGAAGCTTTCTTT
NA | NA | TRBJ2-5 | TRBV7-8 | 15 | CASSPKGQYQETQYF | TGTGCCAGCAGCCCTAAGGGGCAGTACCAAGAGACCCAGTACTTC
TRBD1 | NA | TRBJ1-1 | TRBV5-4 | 15 | CASSLAGTANTEAFF | TGTGCCAGCAGCTTGGCCGGGACAGCCAACACTGAAGCTTTCTTT
TRBD1 | NA | TRBJ2-3 | TRBV6-2/TRBV6-3 | 17 | CASSYSIPGQGDLTQYF | TGTGCCAGCAGTTACTCGATACCGGGACAGGGGGACCTAACGCAGTATTTT